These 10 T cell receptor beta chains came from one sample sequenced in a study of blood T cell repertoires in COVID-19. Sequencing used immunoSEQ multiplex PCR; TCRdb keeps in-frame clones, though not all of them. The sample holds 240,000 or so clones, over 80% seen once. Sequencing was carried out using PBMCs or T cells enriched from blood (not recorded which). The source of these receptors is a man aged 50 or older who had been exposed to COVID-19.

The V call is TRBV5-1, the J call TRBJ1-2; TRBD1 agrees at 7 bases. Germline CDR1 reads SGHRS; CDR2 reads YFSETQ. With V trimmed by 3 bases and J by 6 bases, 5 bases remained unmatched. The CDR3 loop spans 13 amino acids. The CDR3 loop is CASSSQGMDGYTF. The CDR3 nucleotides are TGCGCCAGCAGCTCACAGGGGATGGATGGCTACACCTTC.

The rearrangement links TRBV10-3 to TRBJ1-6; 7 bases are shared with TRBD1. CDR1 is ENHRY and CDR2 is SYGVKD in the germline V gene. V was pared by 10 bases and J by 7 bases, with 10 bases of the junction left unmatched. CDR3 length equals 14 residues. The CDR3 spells CATKTGTENSPLHF. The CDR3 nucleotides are TGTGCCACAAAGACCGGGACAGAAAATTCACCCCTCCACTTT.

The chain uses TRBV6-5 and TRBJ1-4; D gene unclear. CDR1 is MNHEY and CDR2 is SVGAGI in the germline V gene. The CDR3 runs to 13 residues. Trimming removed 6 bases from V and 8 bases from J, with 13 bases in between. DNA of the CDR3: TGTGCCAGCAGGCGCCGACAATGGGAAAAACTGTTTTTT. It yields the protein CASRRRQWEKLFF.

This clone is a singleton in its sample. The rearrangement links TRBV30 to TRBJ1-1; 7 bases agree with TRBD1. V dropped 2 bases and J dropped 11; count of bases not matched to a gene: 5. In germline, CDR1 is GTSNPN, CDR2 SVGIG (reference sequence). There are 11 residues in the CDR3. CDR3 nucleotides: TGTGCCTGGAGTTCAGGGGGGTCGGCTTTCTTT. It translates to CAWSSGGSAFF.

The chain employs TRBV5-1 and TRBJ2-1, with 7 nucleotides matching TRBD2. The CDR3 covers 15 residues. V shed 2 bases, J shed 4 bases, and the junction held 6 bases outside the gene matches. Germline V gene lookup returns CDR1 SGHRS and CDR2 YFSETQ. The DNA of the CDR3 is TGCGCCAGCAGCTTCGGCCTAGCGGATTACAATGAGCAGTTCTTC. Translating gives CASSFGLADYNEQFF.

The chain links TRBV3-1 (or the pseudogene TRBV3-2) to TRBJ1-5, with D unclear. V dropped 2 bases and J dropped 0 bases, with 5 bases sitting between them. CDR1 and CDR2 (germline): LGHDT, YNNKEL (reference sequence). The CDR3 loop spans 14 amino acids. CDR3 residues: CASSQSDSNQPQHF. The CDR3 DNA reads TGTGCCAGCAGCCAATCAGATAGCAATCAGCCCCAGCATTTT.

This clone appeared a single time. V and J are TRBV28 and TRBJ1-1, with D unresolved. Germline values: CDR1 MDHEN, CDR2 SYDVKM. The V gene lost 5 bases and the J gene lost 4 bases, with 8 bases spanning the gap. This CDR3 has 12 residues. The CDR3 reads CASSGSSTEAFF. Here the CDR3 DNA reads TGTGCCAGCAGTGGTAGTAGCACTGAAGCTTTCTTT.

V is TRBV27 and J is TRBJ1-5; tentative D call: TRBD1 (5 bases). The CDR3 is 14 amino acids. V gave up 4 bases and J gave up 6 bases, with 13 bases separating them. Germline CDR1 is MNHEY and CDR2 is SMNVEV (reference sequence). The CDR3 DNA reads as TGTGCCAGCAGTTCACCAGGGTTGGGTCAGCCCCAGCATTTT. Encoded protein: CASSSPGLGQPQHF.

The CDR3 DNA is TGTGCCAGCAGTCCCGACAGGGGAAACAATCAGCCCCAGCATTTT. This encodes CASSPDRGNNQPQHF. The chain carries TRBV6-5 and TRBJ1-5; 8 nucleotides line up with TRBD1. V shed 5 bases and J 3 bases; nucleotides not matched to a gene: 6. The CDR3 totals 15 residues. CDR1 is MNHEY, CDR2 SVGAGI, per germline.

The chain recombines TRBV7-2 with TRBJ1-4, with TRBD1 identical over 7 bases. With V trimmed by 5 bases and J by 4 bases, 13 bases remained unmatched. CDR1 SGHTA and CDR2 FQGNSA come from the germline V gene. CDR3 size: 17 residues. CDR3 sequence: CASSRAYHAGGNEKLFF. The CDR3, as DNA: TGTGCCAGCAGCCGGGCCTATCACGCAGGGGGTAATGAAAAACTGTTTTTT.